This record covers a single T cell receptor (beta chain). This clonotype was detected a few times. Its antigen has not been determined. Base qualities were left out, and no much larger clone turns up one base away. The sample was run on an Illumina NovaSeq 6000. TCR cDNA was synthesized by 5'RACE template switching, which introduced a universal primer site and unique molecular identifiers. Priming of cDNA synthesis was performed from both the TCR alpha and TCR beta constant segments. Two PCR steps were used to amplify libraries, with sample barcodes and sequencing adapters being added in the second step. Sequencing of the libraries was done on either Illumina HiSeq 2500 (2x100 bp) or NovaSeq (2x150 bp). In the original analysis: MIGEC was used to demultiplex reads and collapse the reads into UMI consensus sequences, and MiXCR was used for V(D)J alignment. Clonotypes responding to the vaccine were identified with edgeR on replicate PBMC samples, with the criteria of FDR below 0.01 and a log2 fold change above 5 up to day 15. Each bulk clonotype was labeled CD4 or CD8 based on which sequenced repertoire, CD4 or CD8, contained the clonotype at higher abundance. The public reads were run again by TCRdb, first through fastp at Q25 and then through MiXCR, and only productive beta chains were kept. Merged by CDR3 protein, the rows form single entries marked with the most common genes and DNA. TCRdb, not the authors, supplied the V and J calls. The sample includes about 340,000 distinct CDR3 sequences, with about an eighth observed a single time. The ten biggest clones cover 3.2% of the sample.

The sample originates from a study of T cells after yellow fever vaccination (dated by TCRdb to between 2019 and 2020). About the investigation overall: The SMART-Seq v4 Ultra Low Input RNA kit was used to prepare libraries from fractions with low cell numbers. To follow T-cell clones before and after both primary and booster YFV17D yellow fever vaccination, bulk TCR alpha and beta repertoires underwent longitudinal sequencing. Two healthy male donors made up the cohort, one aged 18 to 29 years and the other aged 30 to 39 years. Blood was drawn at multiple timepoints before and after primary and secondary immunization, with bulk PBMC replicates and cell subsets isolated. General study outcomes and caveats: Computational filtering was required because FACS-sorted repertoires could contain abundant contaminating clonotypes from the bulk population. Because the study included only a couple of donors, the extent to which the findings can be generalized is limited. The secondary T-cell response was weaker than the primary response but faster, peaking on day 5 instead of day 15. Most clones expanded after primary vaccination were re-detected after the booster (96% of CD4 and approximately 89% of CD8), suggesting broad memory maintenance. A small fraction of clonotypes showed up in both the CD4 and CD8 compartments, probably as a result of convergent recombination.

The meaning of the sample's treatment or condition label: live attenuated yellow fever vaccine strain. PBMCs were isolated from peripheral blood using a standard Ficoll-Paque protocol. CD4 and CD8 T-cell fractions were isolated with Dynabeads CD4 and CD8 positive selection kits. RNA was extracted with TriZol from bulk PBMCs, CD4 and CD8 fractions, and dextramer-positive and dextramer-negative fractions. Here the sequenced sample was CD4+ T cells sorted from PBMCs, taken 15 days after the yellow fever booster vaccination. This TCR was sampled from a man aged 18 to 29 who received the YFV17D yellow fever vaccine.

In nucleotides, the sequence is TGTGCCAGCAGCCGGGGACAGGGCGAAACCGGGGAGCTGTTTTTT. Translated, this is CASSRGQGETGELFF. The chain is encoded by TRBV7-9 joined to TRBJ2-2, with 9 middle bases fitting TRBD1. CDR1 SEHNR and CDR2 FQNEAQ are derived from the germline V gene (reference sequence). V ends up 5 bases short and J 5 bases short, with an unmatched junction base count of 6. The CDR3 measures 15 amino acids from cysteine to phenylalanine. Of all the DNA, just the CDR3 is kept, 45 bases in frame from base 1.